This record covers a single T cell receptor beta chain. The assay was immunoSEQ multiplex PCR, and TCRdb's table has in-frame clones only and misses some. This sample has about 46,000 clones, with 80% to 95% found just once. This sample is part of a study of T cell changes during pregnancy in multiple sclerosis. CDR1 is PRHDT, CDR2 FYEKMQ, per germline (reference sequence). CDR3 size: 17 residues. With 5 bases removed from V and 5 bases from J, the gap between germline ends came to 22 bases. The source of this sequence is a female donor with multiple sclerosis, enrolled in a pregnancy study. The sequences come from CD4+ T cells from peripheral blood mononuclear cells, collected after pregnancy. V gene TRBV13 combines with J gene TRBJ2-1; D may be TRBD2 (6 bases). The CDR3 coding sequence is TGTGCCAGCAGCCGAGGGGTAGGGAGGCCCGGACACAATGAGCAGTTCTTC. It codes for CASSRGVGRPGHNEQFF.